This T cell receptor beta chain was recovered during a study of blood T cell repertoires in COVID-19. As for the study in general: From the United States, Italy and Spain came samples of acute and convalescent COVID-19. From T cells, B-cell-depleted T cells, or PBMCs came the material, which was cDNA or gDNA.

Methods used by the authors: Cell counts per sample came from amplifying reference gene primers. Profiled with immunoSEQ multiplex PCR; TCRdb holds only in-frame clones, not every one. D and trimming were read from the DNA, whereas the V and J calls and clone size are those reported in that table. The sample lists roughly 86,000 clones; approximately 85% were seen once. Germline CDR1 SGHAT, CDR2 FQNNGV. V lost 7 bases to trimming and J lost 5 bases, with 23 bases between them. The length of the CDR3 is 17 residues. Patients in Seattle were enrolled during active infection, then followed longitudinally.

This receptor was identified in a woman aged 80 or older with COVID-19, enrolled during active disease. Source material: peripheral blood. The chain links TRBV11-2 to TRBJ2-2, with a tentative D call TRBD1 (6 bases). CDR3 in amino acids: CASTALGARTGTGELFF. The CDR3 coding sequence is TGTGCCAGCACCGCCCTGGGGGCGAGAACAGGAACCGGGGAGCTGTTTTTT.